Following are 8 T cell receptor beta chains from one sample sequenced in a study of T cells in Graves' hyperthyroidism and ophthalmopathy. Template material for amplifying TCR beta CDR3 regions consisted of RNA transcripts. The HTBI primer set served for first-round RT-PCR of the TCR CDR3. MiXCR was run by TCRdb on the multiplex PCR reads, yielding one entry per CDR3 protein. The repertoire consists of around 300,000 distinct CDR3 sequences, with roughly 19% occurring once and the leading ten covering under 45%. Specimen: blood. Receptor source: a man in his fifties with Graves' ophthalmopathy.

This clonotype occurred many times. The chain uses TRBV7-9 and TRBJ2-7; D perhaps matches TRBD2 (5 bases). The V and J ends lost 2 bases and 4 bases respectively, with 9 bases between them. Germline V lookup: CDR1 SEHNR, CDR2 FQNEAQ (reference sequence). This CDR3 contains 13 residues. CDR3: CASSLRTGYEQYF. DNA for the CDR3: TGTGCCAGCAGCTTACGTACGGGGTACGAGCAGTACTTC.

The chain couples TRBV28 to TRBJ2-5, with D perhaps assigned TRBD1 or TRBD2 (5 bases each). This CDR3 contains 14 residues. CDR1 is MDHEN, CDR2 SYDVKM, per germline. V was clipped by 6 bases and J by 4 bases, with 15 bases between them. CDR3 DNA sequence: TGTGCCAGCAGGGGACCAGGGTTGGGAGAGACCCAGTACTTC. It is translated as CASRGPGLGETQYF. The variable domain in full, completed from reference TRBV28 and TRBJ2-5, reads DVKVTQSSRYLVKRTGEKVFLECVQDMDHENMFWYRQDPGLGLRLIYFSYDVKMKEKGDIPEGYSVSREKKERFSLILESASTNQTSMYLCASRGPGLGETQYFGPGTRLLVL.

The chain uses TRBV29-1 and TRBJ2-7, with no clear D. CDR1 and CDR2 from the germline V gene are SQVTM and ANQGSEA. V was shortened by 0 bases and J by 5 bases, with 11 bases between the two germline ends. This CDR3 is built from 13 residues. This CDR3 reads CSVEETGENEQYF. The CDR3 DNA reads TGCAGCGTTGAAGAGACGGGTGAGAACGAGCAGTACTTC.

J is TRBJ2-4 and V is TRBV28, with 10 bases identical to TRBD1. The CDR3 covers 16 residues. The germline V gene encodes CDR1 MDHEN and CDR2 SYDVKM. Unmatched junction bases numbered 10, after V lost 3 bases and J lost 8 bases. In DNA form, the CDR3 reads TGTGCCAGCAGTTTGTTCATGACAGGGGGCCGGGACATTCAGTACTTC. Its protein product is CASSLFMTGGRDIQYF.

This clonotype appeared many times. V gene TRBV2 combines with J gene TRBJ2-7; TRBD1 matches at 7 bases. Germline V gene sequence: CDR1 SNHLY, CDR2 FYNNEI. V gave up 6 bases and J gave up 9 bases; unmatched junction bases: 14. The CDR3 loop spans 14 amino acids. CDR3 region: CASSQTGRPTGQYF. The CDR3 nucleotides read TGTGCCAGCAGCCAGACAGGGCGCCCTACGGGGCAGTACTTC.

This clonotype was counted at least ten times. CDR3 in DNA: TGTGCCAGCAGTTACACGGGACAGGGTTATGCCGAGCAGTACTTC. Its translation: CASSYTGQGYAEQYF. The chain couples TRBV6-2 or TRBV6-3 to TRBJ2-7, with TRBD1 identical over 9 bases. The CDR3 is 15 residues long. In germline, CDR1 is MNHEY, CDR2 SVGEGT. V lost 2 bases to trimming and J lost 6 bases; unmatched junction nucleotides: 8.

This clonotype was picked up a small number of times. The junction does not match germline at one end; this may be a read error. V gene TRBV4-1 combines with J gene TRBJ2-7, with 7 nucleotides matching TRBD2. Germline CDR1 MGHRA, CDR2 YSYEKL. CDR3 size: 16 residues. The CDR3 protein is CASSQDMGGPFYKQYF. CDR3 DNA sequence: TGCGCCAGCAGCCAAGATATGGGAGGGCCTTTCTACAAGCAGTACTTC.

V gene TRBV11-2 combines with J gene TRBJ1-1; 10 bases match TRBD1. Germline trimming cut 2 bases from V and 7 bases from J; bases unmatched to any gene: 7. Germline loops: CDR1 SGHAT, CDR2 FQNNGV. The CDR3 consists of 15 residues. The CDR3 nucleotides are TGTGCCAGCAGCTTAACCGGACAGGGGGACGTTGAAGCTTTCTTT. It specifies CASSLTGQGDVEAFF.